These T cell receptor beta chains were read from a single sample in a study of T cells in Graves' hyperthyroidism and ophthalmopathy. MiXCR, run by TCRdb on the multiplex PCR reads, gives a single entry per CDR3 protein. The sample holds 200,000 to 300,000 distinct CDR3 sequences, less than 20% seen once. Sequenced material: blood. The source of these receptors is a woman aged 18-29 years with Graves' ophthalmopathy. Both conserved end residues are part of each CDR3. The D gene is left open where the match is weak. Rows may omit the clone size; those that give it use once, few, many or a size class.

J gene | clone size | D gene | V gene | CDR3 protein | CDR3 DNA
TRBJ2-3 | many | NA | TRBV30 | CAWSVQVWGRDTDTQYF | TGTGCCTGGAGTGTACAGGTCTGGGGCCGAGACACAGATACGCAGTATTTT
TRBJ2-1 | many | TRBD2 | TRBV6-6 | CASSYWGLAGVYNEQFF | TGTGCCAGCAGTTACTGGGGACTAGCGGGAGTCTACAATGAGCAGTTCTTC
TRBJ1-2 | many | TRBD1 | TRBV5-1 | CASSLGDRDSYGYTF | TGCGCCAGCAGCTTGGGGGACAGGGATAGCTATGGCTACACCTTC
TRBJ2-1 | many | NA | TRBV28 | CASFFRLSSYNEQFF | TGTGCCAGCTTCTTTAGATTGAGCTCCTACAATGAGCAGTTCTTC
TRBJ2-2 | many | TRBD2 | TRBV20-1 | CSASWTSGVTGELFF | TGCAGTGCTAGTTGGACTAGCGGGGTCACCGGGGAGCTGTTTTTT
TRBJ2-1 | many | TRBD2 | TRBV19 | CASSIELAGGNNEQFF | TGTGCCAGTAGTATAGAACTAGCGGGAGGGAACAATGAGCAGTTCTTC
TRBJ2-1 | NA | TRBD2 | TRBV6-2/TRBV6-3 | CASSHSASGRYEQFF | TGTGCCAGCAGTCACTCGGCTAGCGGGAGGTATGAGCAGTTCTTC
TRBJ2-3 | many | TRBD2 | TRBV12-3/TRBV12-4 | CASSLRDYSTDTQYF | TGTGCCAGCAGTTTACGGGACTATTCCACAGATACGCAGTATTTT
TRBJ2-2 | few | NA | TRBV7-3 | CASSLRMNTGELFF | TGTGCCAGCAGCTTAAGGATGAACACCGGGGAGCTGTTTTTT
TRBJ2-7 | many | TRBD2 | TRBV28 | CASSPNRLAGEFFKTYEQYF | TGTGCCAGCAGCCCAAACAGACTAGCGGGAGAATTCTTTAAAACCTACGAGCAGTACTTC
TRBJ2-3 | once | NA | TRBV11-2 | CASSLDQGRGDTQYF | TGTGCCAGCAGCTTAGACCAGGGTAGGGGAGATACGCAGTATTTT
TRBJ2-7 | many | NA | TRBV7-9 | CASSFTGDFYEQYF | TGTGCCAGCAGCTTCACAGGGGACTTCTACGAGCAGTACTTC
TRBJ2-3 | few | NA | TRBV6-1 | CASSQRIGAADTQYF | TGTGCCAGCAGCCAAAGGATCGGGGCCGCAGATACGCAGTATTTT
TRBJ1-2 | NA | NA | TRBV2 | CASYQAGPYGYTF | TGTGCCAGCTATCAGGCGGGGCCCTATGGCTACACCTTC
TRBJ2-7 | many | TRBD1 | TRBV5-1 | CASRPDRAFSEQYF | TGCGCCAGCAGACCCGACAGGGCCTTTAGCGAGCAGTACTTC
TRBJ1-5 | many | TRBD1 | TRBV20-1 | CSAQQGWGQPQHF | TGCAGTGCTCAACAGGGGTGGGGACAGCCCCAGCATTTT
TRBJ2-1 | few | TRBD2 | TRBV13 | CASSFERGGWNEQFF | TGTGCCAGCAGCTTCGAGCGGGGGGGCTGGAATGAGCAGTTCTTC
TRBJ1-5 | many | TRBD1 | TRBV27 | CASSSGGVDQPQHF | TGTGCCAGCAGTTCAGGGGGTGTCGATCAGCCCCAGCATTTT
TRBJ1-2 | many | NA | TRBV19 | CASHLRGSYGYTF | TGTGCCAGCCACCTTCGGGGCAGCTATGGCTACACCTTC
TRBJ2-1 | many | NA | TRBV20-1 | CSASFRYNEQFF | TGCAGTGCTAGCTTCAGATACAATGAGCAGTTCTTC
TRBJ2-1 | once | NA | TRBV15 | CATSRAGQPPRFF | TGTGCCACCAGCAGAGCGGGGCAGCCCCCCCGGTTCTTC
TRBJ2-7 | many | NA | TRBV6-1 | CASSAPTGRPYEQYF | TGTGCCAGCAGTGCCCCAACCGGACGGCCCTACGAGCAGTACTTC
TRBJ2-3 | few | TRBD2 | TRBV5-4 | CASSLPTSGSTDTQYF | TGTGCCAGCAGCTTACCGACTAGCGGGAGCACAGATACGCAGTATTTT
TRBJ2-7 | many | NA | TRBV19 | CASSITGASYEQYF | TGTGCCAGTAGTATTACTGGAGCCTCCTACGAGCAGTACTTC
TRBJ2-4 | NA | NA | TRBV19 | CASSIGGTLAKNIQYF | TGTGCCAGTAGTATAGGGGGAACCCTAGCCAAAAACATTCAGTACTTC
TRBJ1-1 | many | NA | TRBV6-1 | CASSKGLGTEAFF | TGTGCCAGCAGTAAGGGGCTGGGGACTGAAGCTTTCTTT
TRBJ2-7 | many | NA | TRBV5-4 | CASSIRGFTYEQYF | TGTGCCAGCAGCATACGGGGGTTCACCTACGAGCAGTACTTC
TRBJ2-7 | NA | TRBD2 | TRBV6-2/TRBV6-3 | CASSYSRLAGGGYEQYF | TGTGCCAGCAGTTATTCTAGACTAGCGGGAGGGGGTTACGAGCAGTACTTC